Following are 5 T cell receptor beta chains from one sample sequenced in a study of STAT5B mutations in CD4+ large granular lymphocyte leukemia. Repertoires were generated with immunoSEQ multiplex PCR, while TCRdb's copy carries only in-frame clones and drops some. The data contain 25,000 to 35,000 clones, approximately 88% of them singletons. The source material was CD4+ T cells from blood buffy coats. These TCRs come from a human donor in good health.

V usage is TRBV18 and J usage is TRBJ2-4; D may match TRBD1 or TRBD2 (5 bases each). V was shortened by 3 bases and J by 7 bases, with 13 bases between the two germline ends. Germline CDR1 is KGHSH and CDR2 is LQKENI. The CDR3 consists of 14 residues. CDR3 sequence: CASSPRDPTNIQYF. The CDR3 DNA reads TGTGCCAGCTCACCTCGGGACCCCACGAACATTCAGTACTTC.

The chain joins TRBV19 to TRBJ2-7; the match to TRBD2 covers 7 bases. V shed 8 bases, J shed 4 bases, and the junction held 2 bases outside the gene matches. CDR1 and CDR2 from the germline V gene are LNHDA and SQIVND (reference sequence). The CDR3 contains 11 residues. The CDR3 spells CASGRGYEQYF. CDR3 nucleotides: TGTGCCAGTGGGCGGGGGTACGAGCAGTACTTC.

The chain recombines TRBV4-2 with TRBJ1-2; TRBD1 is a possible D gene (6 bases). Germline assignment: CDR1 LGHNA and CDR2 YNFKEQ. V lost 5 bases and J 4 bases, leaving 20 bases between the germline ends. The CDR3 sequence is 16 residues long. The CDR3: CASSEEGGGPSYGYTF. For the CDR3, the DNA is TGTGCCAGCAGCGAGGAGGGAGGGGGGCCAAGCTATGGCTACACCTTC.

V usage is TRBV7-9 and J usage is TRBJ1-1; tentatively, D is TRBD1 (6 bases). The length of the CDR3 is 13 residues. V was trimmed by 5 bases and J by 10 bases, leaving 17 bases between them. Germline-derived CDR1 and CDR2 are SEHNR and FQNEAQ (reference sequence). This chain's CDR3 is CASSQQAGAGAFF. In DNA form, the CDR3 reads TGTGCCAGCAGCCAGCAGGCGGGGGCTGGAGCTTTCTTT.

Here the CDR3 DNA reads TGCGCCAGCAGCTTAGGAGGACAGTTCAATCAGCCCCAGCATTTT. Translation: CASSLGGQFNQPQHF. V usage is TRBV5-1 and J usage is TRBJ1-5, with D tentatively TRBD1 (6 bases). The CDR3 totals 15 residues. The germline V gene has CDR1 SGHRS and CDR2 YFSETQ. V lost 2 bases, J lost 3 bases, and 12 bases lay in between.